Below are 27 T cell receptor beta chains sequenced from a single sample in a study of cytomegalovirus exposure and HLA in healthy donors. PCR primers comprised 60 Vbeta and 13 Jbeta primers. Only in-frame clones appear in the TCRdb table, and some are missing; sequencing was by immunoSEQ multiplex PCR. The sample gives some 76,000 clones, 78% of which show up once; around 9.3% is in the top ten. Material for sequencing was PBMCs. The receptors were sampled from a woman aged 40 to 50 in good health and CMV-seropositive.

The chain's CDR3 is CASSLASGGSNQPQHF. CDR3 DNA sequence: TGTGCCAGCAGCTTAGCTTCAGGGGGCAGCAATCAGCCCCAGCATTTT. J is TRBJ1-5 and V is TRBV7-2, with 8 bases matching TRBD1. The germline CDR1 and CDR2 sequences are SGHTA and FQGNSA. The CDR3 loop spans 16 amino acids. The V and J ends lost 0 bases and 1 base, in that order; junction bases with no gene match: 2.

The chain links TRBV6-5 to TRBJ1-2; no firm D call. The CDR3 consists of 11 residues. Trimming left V 6 bases short and J 7 bases short, with 9 bases between. Germline V gives CDR1 MNHEY, CDR2 SVGAGI. This CDR3 reads CASRTSGGYTF. The DNA for the CDR3 is TGTGCCAGCAGGACGTCGGGTGGCTACACCTTC.

The count of this clone is one. The chain employs TRBV30 and TRBJ1-1; 11 bases align to TRBD1. After removal of 2 bases from V and 5 bases from J, the junction contained 7 bases not matched to a gene. Germline V gene sequence: CDR1 GTSNPN, CDR2 SVGIG (reference sequence). The CDR3 has 15 amino acids. CDR3 residues: CAWSSQGTGGTEAFF. The CDR3 bases are TGTGCCTGGAGTTCCCAAGGGACAGGGGGGACTGAAGCTTTCTTT.

This rearrangement joins TRBV7-8 to TRBJ2-7, with 7 bases aligning to TRBD2. After removal of 4 bases from V and 2 bases from J, the junction contained 5 bases not matched to a gene. Germline lookup yields CDR1 SGHVS and CDR2 FQNEAQ. The length of the CDR3 is 14 residues. In DNA, the CDR3 is TGTGCCAGCAGCTCCCGGGGGGATCCCTACGAGCAGTACTTC. Translation gives CASSSRGDPYEQYF.

This clone was detected only a few times. The chain is built from TRBV6-5 and TRBJ2-3; 10 bases are a match to TRBD2. The germline V gene encodes CDR1 MNHEY and CDR2 SVGAGI. Germline trimming cut 4 bases from V and 1 base from J; bases unmatched to any gene: 5. The CDR3 runs 16 residues. In nucleotides, the CDR3 is TGTGCCAGCAGTTTAAGCGGGGGGGCCCGCACAGATACGCAGTATTTT. Translated: CASSLSGGARTDTQYF.

The chain links TRBV7-3 to TRBJ2-2, with D perhaps TRBD2 (6 bases). V lost 5 bases to trimming and J lost 2 bases, with 12 bases between them. Per the germline V gene, CDR1 is SGHTA and CDR2 is FQGTGA. The CDR3 loop spans 15 amino acids. DNA of the CDR3: TGTGCCAGCAGCCCTGTGGGGGGTAACACCGGGGAGCTGTTTTTT. This translates into CASSPVGGNTGELFF. The whole variable domain, remainder taken from reference TRBV7-3 and TRBJ2-2, is GAGVSQTPSNKVTEKGKYVELRCDPISGHTALYWYRQSLGQGPEFLIYFQGTGAADDSGLPNDRFFAVRPEGSVSTLKIQRTERGDSAVYLCASSPVGGNTGELFFGEGSRLTVL.

This clone was seen only a few times. The gene calls are TRBV27 and TRBJ1-2, with D possibly being TRBD1 (5 bases). The V and J ends lost 2 bases and 4 bases respectively, with 20 bases between them. There are 17 residues in the CDR3. CDR1 and CDR2 from the germline V gene are MNHEY and SMNVEV (reference sequence). The CDR3 spells CASSLTPDSRLGYGYTF. CDR3 DNA sequence: TGTGCCAGCAGTTTAACCCCTGACAGCCGACTTGGCTATGGCTACACCTTC.

J is TRBJ1-1 and V is TRBV18; TRBD1 matches at 10 bases. The V segment lost 1 base and the J segment 4 bases; nucleotides outside the gene matches: 0. Germline CDR1 reads KGHSH; CDR2 reads LQKENI. The CDR3 contains 14 residues. CDR3 region: CASSPRDRGTEAFF. DNA of the CDR3: TGTGCCAGCTCACCACGGGACAGGGGCACTGAAGCTTTCTTT.

This clone was detected a few times. The same CDR3 is also encoded by other DNA sequences in this sample. This rearrangement joins TRBV5-1 to TRBJ2-6, with D possibly TRBD1 on 6 matching bases. CDR3 length: 17 amino acids. The germline gives CDR1 SGHRS, CDR2 YFSETQ. V lost 1 base, J lost 4 bases, and 15 bases lay in between. The CDR3 loop reads CASSLYDRSAGANVLTF. Written as DNA, the CDR3 is TGCGCCAGCAGCTTGTATGACAGGTCGGCGGGGGCCAACGTCCTGACTTTC.

V usage is TRBV5-8 and J usage is TRBJ1-2; TRBD1 matches at 8 bases. The CDR3 contains 14 residues. Germline assignment: CDR1 SGHTS and CDR2 YDEGEE. The J segment lost 4 bases and the V segment lost 4 bases, leaving 6 bases of the junction unmatched. The CDR3 spells CASSRGQGPYGYTF. DNA for the CDR3: TGTGCCAGCAGCCGTGGACAGGGTCCCTATGGCTACACCTTC. The full variable domain, its missing parts supplied by reference TRBV5-8 and TRBJ1-2, is EAGVTQSPTHLIKTRGQQATLRCSPISGHTSVYWYQQALGLGLQFLLWYDEGEERNRGNFPPRFSGRQFPNYSSELNVNALELEDSALYLCASSRGQGPYGYTFGSGTRLTVV.

This rearrangement joins TRBV5-1 to TRBJ2-7; D may be TRBD1 (7 bases). The ends were cut back, 2 bases at V and 6 bases at J, with 18 bases in the middle. The germline V gene encodes CDR1 SGHRS and CDR2 YFSETQ. The CDR3 is 15 residues long. The CDR3: CASSFTRDSGFEQYF. The CDR3 coding sequence is TGCGCCAGCAGCTTTACCCGGGACAGCGGGTTCGAGCAGTACTTC.

In this sample, this clone turned up a few times. The rearrangement joins TRBV6-5 to TRBJ1-4; D not certain. In germline, CDR1 is MNHEY, CDR2 SVGAGI. V lost 6 bases and J 4 bases, leaving 6 bases between the germline ends. The CDR3 spans 12 residues. The CDR3 coding sequence is TGTGCCAGCAGGGCGGATAATGAAAAACTGTTTTTT. It encodes CASRADNEKLFF.

In this sample, this clone turned up a few times. The CDR3: CASTRDRGGSGEKLFF. The CDR3 coding sequence is TGTGCCAGCACACGGGACAGGGGCGGTTCTGGTGAAAAACTGTTTTTT. V gene TRBV2 combines with J gene TRBJ1-4; 10 nucleotides match TRBD1. The CDR3 consists of 16 residues. The germline CDR1 and CDR2 sequences are SNHLY and FYNNEI. V was clipped by 7 bases and J by 7 bases; unmatched bases: 12.

The rearrangement joins TRBV23-1 to TRBJ2-7; weak D call: TRBD2 (6 bases). TRBV23-1 is identified as an open reading frame with a role that is uncertain. The CDR3 has 17 amino acids. V was clipped by 7 bases and J by 3 bases, with 25 bases between them. The CDR3 spells CASTPGVPGPLNYEQYF. The DNA for the CDR3 is TGCGCCAGCACTCCGGGGGTTCCTGGCCCATTAAACTACGAGCAGTACTTC.

This clone was detected a few times. The V gene is TRBV27, the J gene TRBJ2-1; 7 nucleotides match TRBD1. Germline CDR1 is MNHEY and CDR2 is SMNVEV (reference sequence). Trimming at V came to 7 bases and at J to 15 bases, leaving 9 bases not matched to a gene. CDR3 length: 11 residues. The CDR3 DNA sequence: TGTGCCAGCACGAGGGACAGCCATAGGTTCTTC. Its translation: CASTRDSHRFF.

Only one count was recorded for this clone. This chain connects TRBV6-1 to TRBJ1-2, with 8 bases lining up with TRBD1. There are 18 residues in the CDR3. Germline lookup yields CDR1 MNHNS and CDR2 SASEGT. V gave up 2 bases and J gave up 8 bases; unmatched junction bases: 19. Here the CDR3 DNA reads TGTGCCAGCAGTGAAAGGATTGTGACAGGGGAGAGGTTGTACGGCTACACCTTC. Encoded protein: CASSERIVTGERLYGYTF.

The chain recombines TRBV15 with TRBJ1-2; D may be TRBD1 (6 bases). The CDR3 is 13 amino acids. Per germline, CDR1 LNHNV and CDR2 YYDKDF (reference sequence). Deletions cut 8 bases from V and 8 bases from J, with 18 bases between. CDR3 DNA sequence: TGTGCCACCCGTGGGGGGGCGGGCATAGGCTACACCTTC. It codes for CATRGGAGIGYTF.

The rearrangement links TRBV9 to TRBJ2-7; 12 bases fit TRBD1. Trimming at V came to 0 bases and at J to 6 bases, leaving 4 bases not matched to a gene. Looked up from germline, CDR1 is SGDLS and CDR2 is YYNGEE. The CDR3 totals 15 residues. CDR3 nucleotide sequence: TGTGCCAGCAGCGTAGAGGGACAGGGGGCGATCGAGCAGTACTTC. This codes for CASSVEGQGAIEQYF.

This chain connects TRBV6-5 to TRBJ2-3; TRBD1 is a possible D gene (5 bases). The CDR3 consists of 15 residues. CDR1 and CDR2 (germline): MNHEY, SVGAGI. V was shortened by 1 base and J by 1 base, with 9 bases between the two germline ends. The CDR3 protein is CASSYYGRGTDTQYF. Written as DNA, the CDR3 is TGTGCCAGCAGTTACTATGGCAGGGGCACAGATACGCAGTATTTT.

In its sample, this clone is medium-sized. This chain uses TRBV19 with TRBJ1-1; TRBD1 might be the D (6 bases). CDR1 and CDR2 (germline): LNHDA, SQIVND (reference sequence). V shed 7 bases and J shed 7 bases, with 16 bases lying between them. This CDR3 has 13 amino acids. The CDR3 sequence: CASNGGGPNEAFF. The CDR3 nucleotides are TGTGCCAGTAACGGGGGGGGGCCCAATGAAGCTTTCTTT.

The rearrangement links TRBV6-1 to TRBJ1-1; D is possibly TRBD1 (6 bases). The CDR3 extends over 11 amino acids. Deletions cut 6 bases from V and 6 bases from J, with 8 bases between. Germline CDR1 and CDR2: MNHNS and SASEGT. CDR3 sequence: CASSYRAEAFF. As DNA, the CDR3 is TGTGCCAGCAGCTACAGGGCTGAAGCTTTCTTT.

This clone was observed a handful of times. The genes are TRBV6-1 and TRBJ1-2; 7 bases map to TRBD1. This CDR3 comprises 15 residues. V lost 0 bases and J lost 8; bases outside the gene matches: 9. Per the germline V gene, CDR1 is MNHNS and CDR2 is SASEGT. Here the CDR3 reads CASSEAKGQISGYTF. The CDR3 nucleotides read TGTGCCAGCAGTGAAGCGAAGGGACAGATCTCCGGCTACACCTTC.

The table lists this clone with a few counts. This chain links TRBV19 with TRBJ1-1; TRBD1 aligns across 11 bases. The CDR3 runs to 13 residues. Germline V lookup: CDR1 LNHDA, CDR2 SQIVND (reference sequence). V trimming: 5 bases; J trimming: 7 bases; junction bases outside the gene matches: 3. CDR3 in amino acids: CASSPGQGGEAFF. The CDR3, as DNA: TGTGCCAGTAGTCCGGGACAGGGGGGTGAAGCTTTCTTT.

The V call is TRBV28, the J call TRBJ2-7, with D maybe TRBD1 (5 bases). The germline V gene has CDR1 MDHEN and CDR2 SYDVKM. The CDR3 is 15 amino acids. V lost 1 base and J 4 bases, leaving 14 bases between the germline ends. DNA for the CDR3: TGTGCCAGCAGTTTATTTCTAGGGGCCGTATACGAGCAGTACTTC. Protein: CASSLFLGAVYEQYF.

This rearrangement joins TRBV5-6 to TRBJ2-2; 7 bases are a match to TRBD1. The CDR3 runs to 14 residues. The V and J ends lost 4 bases and 5 bases, in that order; junction bases with no gene match: 5. Germline CDR1 SGHDT, CDR2 YYEEEE. This chain's CDR3 is CASSPGQDTGELFF. The DNA of the CDR3 is TGTGCCAGCAGCCCTGGACAGGATACCGGGGAGCTGTTTTTT. Supplemented by reference TRBV5-6 and TRBJ2-2, the full variable domain reads DAGVTQSPTHLIKTRGQQVTLRCSPKSGHDTVSWYQQALGQGPQFIFQYYEEEERQRGNFPDRFSGHQFPNYSSELNVNALLLGDSALYLCASSPGQDTGELFFGEGSRLTVL.

This chain links TRBV6-6 with TRBJ1-5; a weak D match, TRBD1 (5 bases). This CDR3 spans 14 amino acids. Trimming stripped 7 bases from V and 4 bases from J, with 14 bases between. CDR1 and CDR2 (germline): MNHNY, SVGAGI (reference sequence). CDR3 in DNA: TGTGCCAGCACTCACTGGAGGGGTAATCAGCCCCAGCATTTT. Protein sequence: CASTHWRGNQPQHF.

CDR3 residues: CASSLYSSQETQYF. CDR3 nucleotides: TGTGCCAGCTCTCTTTACTCCTCCCAAGAGACCCAGTACTTC. This chain links TRBV18 with TRBJ2-5; no firm D call. V lost 6 bases and J lost 1, with 12 bases in between. This CDR3 region has 14 residues. CDR1 and CDR2 (germline): KGHSH, LQKENI.